The rows below give T cell receptor beta chains drawn from one sample of a study of blood T cells in healthy people across ages. One entry per CDR3 protein, called by TCRdb with MiXCR from the 5' RACE reads. The table includes more than 1,400,000 distinct CDR3 sequences, roughly 40% detected once. The sequenced sample was blood. These receptors came from a woman aged 18-30 years in good health. The CDR3 runs from the conserved cysteine through the conserved F or W. A D gene is named only where the DNA matches it firmly. The size field is filled for only some rows; it gives once, few, many or a size class.

cdr3_nt,cdr3_aa,clone_size,j_call,v_call,d_call
TGTGCCAGCAGGGGTCGACAGCGGACTAGCGGGGGGGCCTCATCTGGGGAGCTGTTTTTT,CASRGRQRTSGGASSGELFF,.,TRBJ2-2,TRBV6-1,TRBD2
TGTGCCAGCAGCTTACGGGGTGCAGGCCAGGGCCTCAATGAGCAGTTCTTC,CASSLRGAGQGLNEQFF,few,TRBJ2-1,TRBV7-9,.
TGTGCCAGCAGTTTTCGTAGCGGGGGGCAGTTCTTC,CASSFRSGGQFF,few,TRBJ2-1,TRBV27,TRBD2
TGTGCCAACAGCGCCGGGACCGGGACTAGCAATGAGCAGTTCTTC,CANSAGTGTSNEQFF,.,TRBJ2-1,TRBV11-2,TRBD2
TGCAGCGTTGAACTCGGGAAGTCCCCCGAGCAGTACTTC,CSVELGKSPEQYF,many,TRBJ2-7,TRBV29-1,.
TGTGCCAGCAGTGAAACACGAGCTGAGGGGTCCGGCGAGCAGTACTTC,CASSETRAEGSGEQYF,.,TRBJ2-7,TRBV6-1,.
TGCGCCAGCAGCTTGGGTCTAGCGGGGGGGACCTTAAGCTCCTACAATGAGCAGTTCTTC,CASSLGLAGGTLSSYNEQFF,.,TRBJ2-1,TRBV5-1,TRBD2
TGTGCCAGCAGGATTCCGGGGACAGGGGGCACTGAAGCTTTCTTT,CASRIPGTGGTEAFF,.,TRBJ1-1,TRBV2,TRBD1
TGTGCCACCAGTGATACTAGCGGGGGGCACCCCTACGAGCAGTACTTC,CATSDTSGGHPYEQYF,once,TRBJ2-7,TRBV24-1,TRBD2
TGTGCCAGCAGCCCAGTGGGACTAGGGACAGATACGCAGTATTTT,CASSPVGLGTDTQYF,.,TRBJ2-3,TRBV7-2,TRBD2
TGTGCCAGCAGCAATCCGGGACAGGGGGCGCAAGATACGCAGTATTTT,CASSNPGQGAQDTQYF,.,TRBJ2-3,TRBV6-1,TRBD1
TGTGCCAGCAACCCTCGGGTAGGGAGAGATACGCAGTATTTT,CASNPRVGRDTQYF,few,TRBJ2-3,TRBV6-1,.
TGTGCCAGCAGGTTAAAGAACACTGAAGCTTTCTTT,CASRLKNTEAFF,.,TRBJ1-1,TRBV7-9,.
TGTGCTAGTGGCCTACCGGGACAGGGTTTCGGCACAGATACGCAGTATTTT,CASGLPGQGFGTDTQYF,few,TRBJ2-3,TRBV12-5,TRBD1
TGCGCCAGCAGCCAAGAACCGGGACAGGAGGATCAGCCCCAGCATTTT,CASSQEPGQEDQPQHF,.,TRBJ1-5,TRBV4-1,TRBD1
TGCAGTGCTAGTCCCGGGACTAGCGGCACAGATACGCAGTATTTT,CSASPGTSGTDTQYF,few,TRBJ2-3,TRBV20-1,TRBD2
TGTACCAGCAGCTTCGGACAGGGTACTGCAACTAATGAAAAACTGTTTTTT,CTSSFGQGTATNEKLFF,.,TRBJ1-4,TRBV5-6,TRBD1
TGTGCCAGCAGCTCGCTGACAGGGGTCGAGCAGTACTTC,CASSSLTGVEQYF,.,TRBJ2-7,TRBV9,TRBD1
TGCAGTGCTAGACCCTCCGAGAGAGGGGGGGGAACCTACGAGCAGTACTTC,CSARPSERGGGTYEQYF,.,TRBJ2-7,TRBV20-1,.
TGTGCCAGCAGTTACTCGCGGGGGGACGAACAAGAGACCCAGTACTTC,CASSYSRGDEQETQYF,few,TRBJ2-5,TRBV6-5,TRBD2
TGTGCCAGCAGCCCCGGGACAGGGATGTACGAGCAGTACTTC,CASSPGTGMYEQYF,few,TRBJ2-7,TRBV3-1,TRBD1
TGTGCAAAATGTGGGCTAGCGGGCCAATCCTACGAGCAGTACTTC,CAKCGLAGQSYEQYF,once,TRBJ2-7,TRBV12-2,.
TGTGCCAGCAGTTACTTTTTTGGGGACTCTGGGGCCAACGTCCTGACTTTC,CASSYFFGDSGANVLTF,few,TRBJ2-6,TRBV6-5,.
TGCGCCAGCAGCCAAACCAGGGTGCGGACTGAAGCTTTCTTT,CASSQTRVRTEAFF,.,TRBJ1-1,TRBV4-1,.
TGTGCCTGGAGTGTACATTGGGGGAAGTCCTCCTACGAGCAGTACTTC,CAWSVHWGKSSYEQYF,.,TRBJ2-7,TRBV30,.
TGTGCCAGCAGTTTAGGGTTTAGCGGGAGCTCCTACGAGCAGTACTTC,CASSLGFSGSSYEQYF,.,TRBJ2-7,TRBV27,TRBD2
TGCGCCACTTCGGTGGACAGTGGATATGGCTACACCTTC,CATSVDSGYGYTF,few,TRBJ1-2,TRBV5-1,.
TGTGCCACCATTTGGTACCAACTAAAAAACAGGGGGCGACGGGCCAAAAACATTCAGTACTTC,CATIWYQLKNRGRRAKNIQYF,few,TRBJ2-4,TRBV24-1,TRBD1
TGCAGTGCTAGAGATCAGGAGAGCGGGGGGGCTTACCAAGAGACCCAGTACTTC,CSARDQESGGAYQETQYF,many,TRBJ2-5,TRBV20-1,TRBD2
TGTGCCAGCAGCGGCCCGGGTATCGGGAGCACAGATACGCAGTATTTT,CASSGPGIGSTDTQYF,.,TRBJ2-3,TRBV2,.
TGTGCCAGCAGTGAAGGAAGGGGGAGTGAGCAGTACTTC,CASSEGRGSEQYF,.,TRBJ2-4,TRBV2,.
TGTGCAAGCAGCGTAGGGGCCCCGACTGGTGAGCAGTTCTTC,CASSVGAPTGEQFF,.,TRBJ2-1,TRBV9,.
TGTGCCATTTCGACTAGCGGGGCCTACGAGCAGTACTTC,CAISTSGAYEQYF,.,TRBJ2-7,TRBV12-3/TRBV12-4,TRBD2
TGCAGTCCCTCAACATACACCTTC,CSPSTYTF,few,TRBJ1-2,TRBV20-1,.
TGTGCCTCCGGACACGGGTATGGCACCAATGAGCAGTTCTTC,CASGHGYGTNEQFF,few,TRBJ2-1,TRBV6-6,.
TGTGCCAGCAGCTCCCCCGGACTAGCGGGAGGCGGACGCTCCTACAATGAGCAGTTCTTC,CASSSPGLAGGGRSYNEQFF,.,TRBJ2-1,TRBV7-9,TRBD2
TGCGCCAGCAGCCCCAGGTGGTCAGCGACGGGACAGCCCCGGCATTTT,CASSPRWSATGQPRHF,.,TRBJ1-5,TRBV4-1,TRBD1
TGCAGTGCTAGGGAGCTAGCTGGGAGGAGAGATACGCAGTATTTT,CSARELAGRRDTQYF,few,TRBJ2-3,TRBV20-1,.
TGTGCCATCAGTGAGGAGTTGGGCGTGAACGAGCAGTACTTC,CAISEELGVNEQYF,.,TRBJ2-7,TRBV10-3,.
TGTGCCAGCAGCTCCGGGGGGTGGGATACGCAGTATTTT,CASSSGGWDTQYF,.,TRBJ2-3,TRBV11-2,TRBD2
TGCAGTGCTAGCCTCCGGAACCTCTTCTATGGCTACACCTTC,CSASLRNLFYGYTF,once,TRBJ1-2,TRBV20-1,.
TGTGCTAGTGGTTTGAGCACTGAAGCTTTCTTT,CASGLSTEAFF,few,TRBJ1-1,TRBV12-5,.
TGCGCCAGCAGCCGCACGGTCGAAGGGAATTCACCCCTCCACTTT,CASSRTVEGNSPLHF,many,TRBJ1-6,TRBV4-1,.
TGTGCCGGCACCACCGGGGACTGGCTACAAGAGACCCAGTACTTC,CAGTTGDWLQETQYF,.,TRBJ2-5,TRBV12-3/TRBV12-4,.
TGTGCCAGCTCACCACTAGAACAGGGGGACGAAGAGCAGTACTTC,CASSPLEQGDEEQYF,few,TRBJ2-4,TRBV18,TRBD1
TGTGCCAGCAGCGCAACTAGTCTTGAGACCCAGTACTTC,CASSATSLETQYF,.,TRBJ2-5,TRBV7-2,.
TGTGCCAGTAGTAGGACCGGGACAGGGGAAAACATTCAGTACTTC,CASSRTGTGENIQYF,.,TRBJ2-4,TRBV19,TRBD1
TGTGCCAGCAGCCGCGACACAATCACGCCCCTCCACTTT,CASSRDTITPLHF,few,TRBJ1-6,TRBV12-3/TRBV12-4,.
TGTGCCAGCACCGGCAAATTCTACGAGCAGTACTTC,CASTGKFYEQYF,.,TRBJ2-7,TRBV2,.
TGTGCCAGCAGCACCGGGACGGCTATCTACGAGCAGTACTTC,CASSTGTAIYEQYF,few,TRBJ2-7,TRBV6-1,.
TGCAGTGCTAGACCAGGGACGAACACTGAAGCTTTCTTT,CSARPGTNTEAFF,few,TRBJ1-1,TRBV20-1,.
TGTGCCAGCACCCCCCGGGCATCACACGAGCAGTACTTC,CASTPRASHEQYF,.,TRBJ2-7,TRBV12-3/TRBV12-4,.
TGTGCCACCAGCAGCGGGAGGGGTCGGGATGAGCAGTTCTTC,CATSSGRGRDEQFF,.,TRBJ2-1,TRBV15,TRBD2
TGCGCCAGCAGCCGGAGACGGGGGGACACTGAAGCTTTCTTT,CASSRRRGDTEAFF,once,TRBJ1-1,TRBV4-1,.
TGTGCCAGCACCATCGGGAACTATGGCTATACCTTC,CASTIGNYGYTF,few,TRBJ1-2,TRBV7-8,.
TGTGCCAGCAGCTGGACAGTTTCCTACGAGCAGTACTTC,CASSWTVSYEQYF,.,TRBJ2-7,TRBV27,.
TGCGCCAGCAGTGAGTACATCACAGATACGCAGTATTTT,CASSEYITDTQYF,.,TRBJ2-3,TRBV5-1,.
TGTGCCAGCAGGTTCGGACAGGACTACGAGCAGTACTTC,CASRFGQDYEQYF,few,TRBJ2-7,TRBV5-5,TRBD1
TGCGCCAGCAGCACCGACAGGGCCTACGAGCAGTACTTC,CASSTDRAYEQYF,few,TRBJ2-7,TRBV5-1,TRBD1